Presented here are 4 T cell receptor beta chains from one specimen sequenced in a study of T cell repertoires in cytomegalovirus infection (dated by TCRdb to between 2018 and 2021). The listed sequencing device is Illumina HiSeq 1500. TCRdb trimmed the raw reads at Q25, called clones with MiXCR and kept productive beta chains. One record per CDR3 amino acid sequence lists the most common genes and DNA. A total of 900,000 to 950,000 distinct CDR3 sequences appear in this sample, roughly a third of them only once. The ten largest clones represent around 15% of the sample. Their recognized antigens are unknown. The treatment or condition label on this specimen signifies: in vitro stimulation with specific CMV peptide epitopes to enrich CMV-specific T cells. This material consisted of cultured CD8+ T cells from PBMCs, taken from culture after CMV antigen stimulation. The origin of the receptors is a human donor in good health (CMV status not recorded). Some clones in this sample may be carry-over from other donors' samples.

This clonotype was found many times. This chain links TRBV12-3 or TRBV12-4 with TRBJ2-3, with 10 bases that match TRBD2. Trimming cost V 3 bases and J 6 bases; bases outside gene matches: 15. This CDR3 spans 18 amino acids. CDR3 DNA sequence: TGTGCCAGCAGTTTGATAGTAGCGGGGGGACGTATGTTGGATACGCAGTATTTT. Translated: CASSLIVAGGRMLDTQYF.

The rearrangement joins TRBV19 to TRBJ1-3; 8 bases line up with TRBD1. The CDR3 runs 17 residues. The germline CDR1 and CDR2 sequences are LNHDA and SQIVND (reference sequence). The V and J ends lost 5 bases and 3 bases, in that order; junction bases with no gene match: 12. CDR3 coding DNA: TGTGCCAGTAGTGCTGGACAGGGAGACTTCGATGGAAACACCATATATTTT. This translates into CASSAGQGDFDGNTIYF.

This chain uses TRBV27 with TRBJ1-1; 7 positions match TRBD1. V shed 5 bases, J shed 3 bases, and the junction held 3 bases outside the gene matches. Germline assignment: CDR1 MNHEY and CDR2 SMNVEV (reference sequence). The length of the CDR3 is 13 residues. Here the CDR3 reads CASSHRGYTEAFF. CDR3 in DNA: TGTGCCAGCAGTCACAGGGGATACACTGAAGCTTTCTTT.

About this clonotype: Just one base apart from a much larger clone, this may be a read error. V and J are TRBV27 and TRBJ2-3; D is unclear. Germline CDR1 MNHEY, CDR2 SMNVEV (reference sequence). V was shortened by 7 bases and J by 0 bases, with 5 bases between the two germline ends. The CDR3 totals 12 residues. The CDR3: CASIDSTDTQYF. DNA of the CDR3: TGTGCCAGCATCGACAGCACAGATACGCAGTATTTT.